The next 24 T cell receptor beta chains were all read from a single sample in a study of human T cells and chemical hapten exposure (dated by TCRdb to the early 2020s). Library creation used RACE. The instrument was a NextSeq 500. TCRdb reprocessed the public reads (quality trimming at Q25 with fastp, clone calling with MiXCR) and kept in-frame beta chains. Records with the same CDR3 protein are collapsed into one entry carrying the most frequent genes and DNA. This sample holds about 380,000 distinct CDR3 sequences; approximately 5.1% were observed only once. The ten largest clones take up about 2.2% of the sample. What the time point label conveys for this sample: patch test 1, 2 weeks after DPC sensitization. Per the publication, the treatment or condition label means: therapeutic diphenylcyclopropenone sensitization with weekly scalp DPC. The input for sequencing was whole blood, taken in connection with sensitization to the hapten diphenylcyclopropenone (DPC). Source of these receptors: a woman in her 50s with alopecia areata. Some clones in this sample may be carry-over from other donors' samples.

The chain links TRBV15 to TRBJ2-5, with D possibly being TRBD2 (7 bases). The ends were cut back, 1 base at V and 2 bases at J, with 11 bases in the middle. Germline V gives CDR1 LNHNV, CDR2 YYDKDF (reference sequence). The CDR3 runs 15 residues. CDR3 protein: CATSRGGGWQETQYF. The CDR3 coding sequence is TGTGCCACCAGCAGAGGCGGGGGCTGGCAAGAGACCCAGTACTTC.

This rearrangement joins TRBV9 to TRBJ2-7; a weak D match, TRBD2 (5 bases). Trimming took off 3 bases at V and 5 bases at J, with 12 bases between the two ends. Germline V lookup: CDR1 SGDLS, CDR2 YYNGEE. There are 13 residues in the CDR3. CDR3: CASSAPSLDEQYF. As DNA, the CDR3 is TGTGCCAGCAGCGCCCCCTCACTAGACGAGCAGTACTTC.

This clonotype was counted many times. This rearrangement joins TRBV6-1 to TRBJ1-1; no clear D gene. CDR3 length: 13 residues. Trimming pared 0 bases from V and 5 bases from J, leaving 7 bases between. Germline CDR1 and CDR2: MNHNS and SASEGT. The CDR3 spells CASSEAPWTEAFF. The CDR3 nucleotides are TGTGCCAGCAGTGAAGCCCCCTGGACTGAAGCTTTCTTT.

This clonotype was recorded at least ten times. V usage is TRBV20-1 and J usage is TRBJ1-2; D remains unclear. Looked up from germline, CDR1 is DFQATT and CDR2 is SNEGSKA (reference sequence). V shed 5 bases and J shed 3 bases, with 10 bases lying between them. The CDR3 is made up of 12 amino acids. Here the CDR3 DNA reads TGCAGTGCTGATCATGGGGACTATGGCTACACCTTC. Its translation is CSADHGDYGYTF.

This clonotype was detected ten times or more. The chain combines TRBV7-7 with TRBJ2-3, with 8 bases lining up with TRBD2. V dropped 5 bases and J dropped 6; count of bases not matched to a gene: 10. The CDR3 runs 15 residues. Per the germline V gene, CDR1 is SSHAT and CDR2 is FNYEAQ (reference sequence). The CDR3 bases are TGTGCCAGCAGCGTCAGCGGGAGCCCCCTCGATACGCAGTATTTT. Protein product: CASSVSGSPLDTQYF.

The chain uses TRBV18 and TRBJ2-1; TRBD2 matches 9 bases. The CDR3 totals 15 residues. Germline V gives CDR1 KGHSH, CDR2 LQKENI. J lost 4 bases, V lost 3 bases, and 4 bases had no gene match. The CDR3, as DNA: TGTGCCAGCTCACCCCTTAGCGGGGGTTACAATGAGCAGTTCTTC. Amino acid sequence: CASSPLSGGYNEQFF.

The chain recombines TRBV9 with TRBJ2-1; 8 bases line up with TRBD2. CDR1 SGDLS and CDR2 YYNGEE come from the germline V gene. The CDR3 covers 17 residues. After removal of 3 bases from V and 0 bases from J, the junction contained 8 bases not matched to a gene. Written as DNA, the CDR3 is TGTGCCAGCAGCGCCCATTTAGCGGGGACCTCCTACAATGAGCAGTTCTTC. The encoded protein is CASSAHLAGTSYNEQFF.

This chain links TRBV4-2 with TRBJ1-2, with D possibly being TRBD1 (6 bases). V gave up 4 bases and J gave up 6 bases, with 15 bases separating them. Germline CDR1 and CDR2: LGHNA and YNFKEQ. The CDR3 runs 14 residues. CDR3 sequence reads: CASSPGAAGDGYTF. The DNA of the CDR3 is TGTGCCAGCAGCCCAGGGGCGGCCGGCGATGGCTACACCTTC.

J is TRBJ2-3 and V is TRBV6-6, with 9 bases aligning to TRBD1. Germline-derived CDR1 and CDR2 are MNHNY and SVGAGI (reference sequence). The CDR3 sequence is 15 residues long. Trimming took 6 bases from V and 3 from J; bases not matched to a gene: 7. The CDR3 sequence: CASRLRQGVTDTQYF. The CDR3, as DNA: TGTGCCAGCAGATTAAGACAGGGGGTGACAGATACGCAGTATTTT.

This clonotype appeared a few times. The CDR3 spells CASSPLGTYGYTF. The CDR3 DNA sequence: TGTGCCAGTAGTCCCCTCGGGACCTATGGCTACACCTTC. This sequence joins TRBV19 and TRBJ1-2; TRBD1 might be the D (5 bases). The germline V gene encodes CDR1 LNHDA and CDR2 SQIVND (reference sequence). V lost 5 bases to trimming and J lost 4 bases, with 11 bases between them. The CDR3 length is 13 residues.

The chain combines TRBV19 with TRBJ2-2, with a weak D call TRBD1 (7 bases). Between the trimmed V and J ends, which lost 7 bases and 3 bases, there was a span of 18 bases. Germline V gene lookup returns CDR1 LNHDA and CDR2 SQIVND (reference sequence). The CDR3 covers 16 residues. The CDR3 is CASTPSGDRDTGELFF. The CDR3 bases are TGTGCCAGTACCCCATCGGGAGACAGGGACACCGGGGAGCTGTTTTTT.

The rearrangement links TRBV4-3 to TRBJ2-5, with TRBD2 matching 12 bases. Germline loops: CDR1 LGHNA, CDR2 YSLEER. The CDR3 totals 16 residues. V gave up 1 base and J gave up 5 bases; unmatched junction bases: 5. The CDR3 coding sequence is TGCGCCAGCAGCCAAGCTAGCGGGAGGGCCGGTGAGACCCAGTACTTC. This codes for CASSQASGRAGETQYF.

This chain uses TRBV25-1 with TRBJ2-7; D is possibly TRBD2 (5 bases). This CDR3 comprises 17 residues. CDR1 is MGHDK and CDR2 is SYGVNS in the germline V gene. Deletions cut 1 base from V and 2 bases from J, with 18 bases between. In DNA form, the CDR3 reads TGTGCCAGCAGTGAATTTTCGGGGAAATTTAAAGCCTACGAGCAGTACTTC. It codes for CASSEFSGKFKAYEQYF.

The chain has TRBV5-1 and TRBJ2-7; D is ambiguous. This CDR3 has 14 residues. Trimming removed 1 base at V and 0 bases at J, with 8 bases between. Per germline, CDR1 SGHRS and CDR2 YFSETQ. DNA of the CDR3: TGCGCCAGCAGCTTGCGGCTCAGCTCCTACGAGCAGTACTTC. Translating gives CASSLRLSSYEQYF. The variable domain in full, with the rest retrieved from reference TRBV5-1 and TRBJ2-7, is KAGVTQTPRYLIKTRGQQVTLSCSPISGHRSVSWYQQTPGQGLQFLFEYFSETQRNKGNFPGRFSGRQFSNSRSEMNVSTLELGDSALYLCASSLRLSSYEQYFGPGTRLTVT.

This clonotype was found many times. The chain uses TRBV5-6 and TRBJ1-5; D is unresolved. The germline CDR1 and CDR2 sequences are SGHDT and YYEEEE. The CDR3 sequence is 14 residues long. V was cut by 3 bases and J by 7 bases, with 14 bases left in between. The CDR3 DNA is TGTGCCAGCAGCTGGAGTACGGGGTTACAGCCCCAGCATTTT. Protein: CASSWSTGLQPQHF. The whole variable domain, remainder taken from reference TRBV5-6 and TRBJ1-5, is DAGVTQSPTHLIKTRGQQVTLRCSPKSGHDTVSWYQQALGQGPQFIFQYYEEEERQRGNFPDRFSGHQFPNYSSELNVNALLLGDSALYLCASSWSTGLQPQHFGDGTRLSIL.

The CDR3 coding sequence is TGCAGTGCTAGAGATGTCAGGCTAGTACAGGCCAAAAACATTCAGTACTTC. Its protein is CSARDVRLVQAKNIQYF. The chain employs TRBV20-1 and TRBJ2-4; D gene unclear. The CDR3 consists of 17 residues. The V and J ends lost 0 bases and 1 base respectively, with 16 bases between them. Germline CDR1 reads DFQATT; CDR2 reads SNEGSKA (reference sequence).

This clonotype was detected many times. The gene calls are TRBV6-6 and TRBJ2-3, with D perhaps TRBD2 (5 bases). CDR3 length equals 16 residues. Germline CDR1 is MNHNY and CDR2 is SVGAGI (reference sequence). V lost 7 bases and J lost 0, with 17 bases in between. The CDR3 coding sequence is TGTGCCAGCACCACCGGTTGGCGGGTTAGCACAGATACGCAGTATTTT. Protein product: CASTTGWRVSTDTQYF.

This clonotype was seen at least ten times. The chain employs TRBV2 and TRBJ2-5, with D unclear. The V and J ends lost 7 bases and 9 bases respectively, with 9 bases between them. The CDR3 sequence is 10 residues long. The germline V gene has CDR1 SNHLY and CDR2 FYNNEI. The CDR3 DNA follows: TGTGCCAGCAATCGAGTGCCCCAGTACTTC. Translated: CASNRVPQYF.

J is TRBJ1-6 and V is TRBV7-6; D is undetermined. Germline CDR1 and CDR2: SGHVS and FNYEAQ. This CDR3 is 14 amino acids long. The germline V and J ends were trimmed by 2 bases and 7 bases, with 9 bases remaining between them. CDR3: CASSLYEVNSPLHF. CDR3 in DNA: TGTGCCAGCAGCTTATATGAGGTCAATTCACCCCTCCACTTT.

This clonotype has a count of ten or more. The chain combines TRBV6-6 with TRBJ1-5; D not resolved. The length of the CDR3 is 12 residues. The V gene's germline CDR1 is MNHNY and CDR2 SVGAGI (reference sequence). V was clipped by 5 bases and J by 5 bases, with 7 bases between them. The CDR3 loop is CASSRSDQPQHF. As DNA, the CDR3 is TGTGCCAGCAGTCGTTCCGATCAGCCCCAGCATTTT.

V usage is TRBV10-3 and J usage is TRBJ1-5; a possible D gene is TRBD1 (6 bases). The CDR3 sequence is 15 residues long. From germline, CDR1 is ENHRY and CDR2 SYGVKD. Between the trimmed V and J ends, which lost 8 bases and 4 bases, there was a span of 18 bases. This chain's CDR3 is CAIAEGEGGNQPQHF. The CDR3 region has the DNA TGTGCCATCGCCGAAGGGGAGGGGGGAAATCAGCCCCAGCATTTT.

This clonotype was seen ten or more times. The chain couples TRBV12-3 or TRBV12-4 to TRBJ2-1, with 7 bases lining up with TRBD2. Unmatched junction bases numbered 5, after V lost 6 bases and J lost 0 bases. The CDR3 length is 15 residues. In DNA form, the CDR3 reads TGTGCCAGCAGGGTTAGCGGGCCCTCCTACAATGAGCAGTTCTTC. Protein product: CASRVSGPSYNEQFF.

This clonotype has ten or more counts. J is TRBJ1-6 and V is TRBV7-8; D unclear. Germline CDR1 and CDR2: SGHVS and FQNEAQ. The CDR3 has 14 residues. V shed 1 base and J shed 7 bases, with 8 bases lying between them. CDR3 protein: CASSLGAKNSPLHF. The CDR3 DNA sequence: TGTGCCAGCAGCTTAGGGGCGAAAAATTCACCCCTCCACTTT.

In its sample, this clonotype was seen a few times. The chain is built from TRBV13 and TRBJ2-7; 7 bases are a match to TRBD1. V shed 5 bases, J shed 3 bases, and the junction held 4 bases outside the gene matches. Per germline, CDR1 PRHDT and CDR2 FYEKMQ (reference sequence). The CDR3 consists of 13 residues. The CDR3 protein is CASSPGDSYEQYF. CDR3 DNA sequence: TGTGCCAGCAGCCCCGGGGACAGCTACGAGCAGTACTTC.